These 2 T cell receptor beta chains were all obtained from the same sample, sequenced in a study of blood T cell repertoires in COVID-19. Clones were read by immunoSEQ multiplex PCR, and TCRdb kept only the in-frame ones, dropping some. The sample contains about 380,000 clones, 81% of which appear only once. The material sequenced was peripheral blood. These receptors were taken from a human donor with acute or convalescent COVID-19. The donor label of this sample is uncertain.

V gene TRBV5-1 combines with J gene TRBJ2-5, with TRBD2 as a possible D gene (6 bases). Looked up from germline, CDR1 is SGHRS and CDR2 is YFSETQ. The length of the CDR3 is 15 residues. V was cut by 1 base and J by 5 bases, with 15 bases left in between. Written as DNA, the CDR3 is TGCGCCAGCAGCTTGACGGCGGGGACGGGGGAGACCCAGTACTTC. It specifies CASSLTAGTGETQYF.

J is TRBJ1-2 and V is TRBV3-1 (or the pseudogene TRBV3-2); weak D call: TRBD1 (5 bases). Trimming stripped 3 bases from V and 8 bases from J, with 16 bases between. The CDR3 extends over 14 amino acids. Germline V gene data show CDR1 as LGHDT and CDR2 as YNNKEL (reference sequence). The CDR3 nucleotides are TGTGCCAGCAGCCAGAACCAGGGATCCCAAGGCTACACCTTC. As protein: CASSQNQGSQGYTF.